The clone carrying this T cell receptor beta chain was recorded a few times. The antigen is unknown. This entry is derived from a study of T-cell memory formation after mild COVID-19. Notes on the study in general: Pre-infection memory already had some responding clones, implying cross-reactive memory joined.

The V gene's germline CDR1 is SEHNR and CDR2 FQNEAQ (reference sequence). V was pared by 2 bases and J by 8 bases, with 10 bases between. CDR3 length: 13 residues. TCRdb reprocessed the 5' RACE reads via MiXCR and lists one record per CDR3 protein. Among 190,000 or so distinct CDR3 sequences, 20% to 25% were seen once, and the ten largest hold roughly 23%. V gene TRBV7-9 combines with J gene TRBJ2-1; the D is unclear. Material for sequencing was PBMCs or a T cell subset sorted from them (not recorded which). The sequence was collected from an adult woman who had mild COVID-19 (a few samples of this study predate the infection). Cell type and time point are not known. Here the CDR3 DNA reads TGTGCCAGCAGCTTATCAGTTTCCGATGAGCAGTTCTTC. This encodes CASSLSVSDEQFF.